This entry describes one T cell receptor beta chain. Its antigen is unknown. The data are from a study of cytomegalovirus exposure and HLA in healthy donors. Study results and caveats: The study carried out a later analysis of TCR beta sequences. It associated some 17,000 of them with specific HLA alleles at a false discovery rate of 0.05.

The primer mix had 60 Vbeta and 13 Jbeta primers. Sequencing was performed with immunoSEQ multiplex PCR; in TCRdb, only in-frame clones are kept and a portion is missing. This sample has 110,000 to 150,000 clones, with roughly 62% found just once. With 2 bases removed from V and 6 bases from J, the gap between germline ends came to 20 bases. The CDR3 is made up of 17 amino acids. In germline, CDR1 is SGHTA, CDR2 FQGNSA. Sequencing input: PBMCs. This chain connects TRBV7-2 to TRBJ1-5; the D gene is possibly TRBD1 (5 bases). The receptor was isolated from a man aged 60-69 years in good health and CMV-seronegative. The CDR3 spells CASSLTRGRSPFQPQHF. In nucleotides, the CDR3 is TGTGCCAGCAGCTTAACGCGGGGACGGAGCCCGTTTCAGCCCCAGCATTTT.